One and the same sample provided the 28 T cell receptor beta chains below, sequenced in a study of T cell responses to AZD1222 COVID-19 vaccine. Data came from immunoSEQ multiplex PCR; TCRdb stores just in-frame clones and leaves some out. This table holds 170,000 or so clones, 75% to 95% found once. Sequenced material: peripheral blood, taken on day 0 of AZD1222 vaccination. All receptors derive from an adult in good health.

V and J are TRBV19 and TRBJ2-1; possible D gene TRBD2, 6 bases. Trimming pared 6 bases from V and 7 bases from J, leaving 10 bases between. Germline assignment: CDR1 LNHDA and CDR2 SQIVND (reference sequence). CDR3 length: 12 amino acids. The CDR3 nucleotides read TGTGCCAGTAGCCGGGCGGGAAATGAGCAGTTCTTC. Protein product: CASSRAGNEQFF.

This clone has just a few counts. V usage is TRBV19 and J usage is TRBJ1-5; TRBD1 might be the D (5 bases). The CDR3 runs to 14 residues. Germline V lookup: CDR1 LNHDA, CDR2 SQIVND (reference sequence). Trimming removed 6 bases at V and 7 bases at J, with 16 bases between. The CDR3 is CASRGEGLRQPQHF. DNA of the CDR3: TGTGCCAGTAGAGGGGAGGGGCTCCGGCAGCCCCAGCATTTT. Full variable domain (missing parts from reference TRBV19 and TRBJ1-5): DGGITQSPKYLFRKEGQNVTLSCEQNLNHDAMYWYRQDPGQGLRLIYYSQIVNDFQKGDIAEGYSVSREKKESFPLTVTSAQKNPTAFYLCASRGEGLRQPQHFGDGTRLSIL.

This clone was counted a single time. The CDR3 reads CASRSQGNTEAFF. The CDR3 DNA follows: TGTGCCAGTCGATCTCAGGGGAACACTGAAGCTTTCTTT. The chain couples TRBV19 to TRBJ1-1; tentative D call: TRBD1 (5 bases). Germline V CDR1 and CDR2: LNHDA, SQIVND (reference sequence). V lost 8 bases to trimming and J lost 1 base, with 11 bases between them. This CDR3 is built from 13 residues.

The chain links TRBV4-1 to TRBJ2-7; D is possibly TRBD1 (6 bases). Germline values: CDR1 MGHRA, CDR2 YSYEKL. The CDR3 totals 13 residues. Trimming shortened V by 4 bases and J by 4 bases, and 11 bases separated the two germline ends. The CDR3 coding sequence is TGCGCCAGCAGCCTGGTAGGGGGTTACGAGCAGTACTTC. It encodes CASSLVGGYEQYF.

The rearrangement joins TRBV2 to TRBJ1-2; D not certain. The CDR3 sequence is 13 residues long. CDR1 is SNHLY and CDR2 is FYNNEI in the germline V gene. V was cut by 4 bases and J by 1 base, with 7 bases left in between. CDR3 loop: CASSVAINYGYTF. The CDR3 DNA reads TGTGCCAGCAGTGTTGCGATTAACTATGGCTACACCTTC.

The gene calls are TRBV2 and TRBJ2-5; D remains unclear. The DNA end favors TRBJ2-7, so the J call may be wrong. From germline, CDR1 is SNHLY and CDR2 FYNNEI. The CDR3 extends over 13 amino acids. The CDR3 sequence is CASRGLSGNEQYF. CDR3 in DNA: TGTGCCAGCAGGGGGTTGAGTGGAAACGAGCAGTACTTC.

Remarks on this clone: One end of the junction does not line up with germline, which may come from a read error. The chain combines TRBV24-1 with TRBJ2-5, with D perhaps assigned TRBD1 or TRBD2 (5 bases each). This CDR3 region has 13 residues. CDR1 is KGHDR, CDR2 SFDVKD, per germline. The CDR3 DNA is TGTGCCACCGACCAGCGAGGTGATGATTCGGGGCACTTC. The encoded protein is CATDQRGDDSGHF.

The DNA of the CDR3 is TGCGCCAGCAGCCGGGGGGACGGCCCCATCACAGATACGCAGTATTTT. This gives the protein CASSRGDGPITDTQYF. The chain has TRBV5-1 and TRBJ2-3; 7 bases align to TRBD2. The germline V gene encodes CDR1 SGHRS and CDR2 YFSETQ. The CDR3 consists of 16 residues. V dropped 4 bases and J dropped 2; count of bases not matched to a gene: 10.

V gene TRBV6-2 or TRBV6-3 combines with J gene TRBJ2-1; 7 bases align to TRBD1. J lost 6 bases, V lost 2 bases, and 4 bases had no gene match. The CDR3 length is 14 residues. Per the germline V gene, CDR1 is MNHEY and CDR2 is SVGEGT. The CDR3 DNA follows: TGTGCCAGCAGTTACGGGGACAGCCCCAATGAGCAGTTCTTC. As protein: CASSYGDSPNEQFF.

The J gene is TRBJ1-4, the V gene TRBV5-6; maybe TRBD1 (6 bases). V lost 6 bases, J lost 2 bases, and 20 bases lay in between. The germline V gene has CDR1 SGHDT and CDR2 YYEEEE. The CDR3 extends over 17 amino acids. In DNA form, the CDR3 reads TGTGCCAGCACTCCGTGGAGGGGGGGTCGGACTAATGAAAAACTGTTTTTT. Its protein product is CASTPWRGGRTNEKLFF.

J is TRBJ1-3 and V is TRBV11-2; TRBD1 matches 7 bases. CDR1 SGHAT and CDR2 FQNNGV come from the germline V gene. Germline trimming cut 4 bases from V and 15 bases from J; bases unmatched to any gene: 12. The CDR3 has 13 residues. The CDR3 bases are TGTGCCAGCAGCTCCACCTCCGGGACAGTTCAATATTTT. It translates to CASSSTSGTVQYF.

The rearrangement links TRBV28 to TRBJ1-2; perhaps TRBD1 as D (5 bases). Looked up from germline, CDR1 is MDHEN and CDR2 is SYDVKM. The CDR3 consists of 14 residues. Trimming left V 6 bases short and J 4 bases short, with 15 bases between. CDR3 residues: CASSPGGRSYGYTF. For the CDR3, the DNA is TGTGCCAGCAGCCCGGGGGGAAGGTCCTATGGCTACACCTTC.

This chain connects TRBV5-6 to TRBJ1-4, with TRBD1 matching over 12 bases. The CDR3 totals 16 residues. V lost 0 bases and J lost 8; bases outside the gene matches: 5. Per germline, CDR1 SGHDT and CDR2 YYEEEE. CDR3: CASSLGDRGPGEKLFF. CDR3 DNA: TGTGCCAGCAGCTTGGGGGACAGGGGGCCGGGAGAAAAACTGTTTTTT. Full variable domain (outside the CDR3, taken from reference TRBV5-6 and TRBJ1-4): DAGVTQSPTHLIKTRGQQVTLRCSPKSGHDTVSWYQQALGQGPQFIFQYYEEEERQRGNFPDRFSGHQFPNYSSELNVNALLLGDSALYLCASSLGDRGPGEKLFFGSGTQLSVL.

V usage is TRBV28 and J usage is TRBJ2-7; 9 bases map to TRBD1. The CDR3 contains 15 residues. V lost 6 bases and J lost 3; bases outside the gene matches: 9. CDR1 and CDR2 (germline): MDHEN, SYDVKM. CDR3 nucleotide sequence: TGTGCCAGCAGAACCACAGGGGGCCGGAGCTACGAGCAGTACTTC. This codes for CASRTTGGRSYEQYF.

Only one count was recorded for this clone. The rearrangement joins TRBV28 to TRBJ2-5; TRBD2 aligns across 9 bases. Unmatched junction bases numbered 15, after V lost 7 bases and J lost 3 bases. The CDR3 extends over 17 amino acids. The V gene's germline CDR1 is MDHEN and CDR2 SYDVKM. CDR3 in amino acids: CASTSYAAGGRKETQYF. The CDR3 coding sequence is TGTGCCAGCACCTCGTACGCGGCGGGGGGGCGGAAAGAGACCCAGTACTTC.

The V and J genes are TRBV12-3 or TRBV12-4 and TRBJ1-2; D might be TRBD1 (6 bases). The CDR3 is 13 residues long. Deletions cut 3 bases from V and 5 bases from J, with 10 bases between. The CDR3 region has the DNA TGTGCCAGCAGTTTCGACAGGAAATATGGCTACACCTTC. As protein: CASSFDRKYGYTF.

V is TRBV5-1 and J is TRBJ2-7; no clear D. The CDR3 is 14 amino acids. V lost 7 bases to trimming and J lost 6 bases, with 20 bases between them. Germline CDR1 SGHRS, CDR2 YFSETQ. The CDR3 region is CASYPRPNDVEQYF. CDR3 nucleotide sequence: TGCGCCAGCTACCCACGTCCGAACGATGTCGAGCAGTACTTC.

The V call is TRBV4-1, the J call TRBJ1-1, with 10 bases fitting TRBD1. The CDR3 is 16 amino acids. The V gene's germline CDR1 is MGHRA and CDR2 YSYEKL. V dropped 4 bases and J dropped 0; count of bases not matched to a gene: 5. The CDR3 DNA is TGCGCCAGCAGCCGCGGACAGGGGGAAGTGAACACTGAAGCTTTCTTT. Residues: CASSRGQGEVNTEAFF.

This chain's CDR3 is CASSLEGGMDEQYF. The CDR3, as DNA: TGTGCCAGCAGCTTGGAGGGTGGCATGGACGAGCAGTACTTC. The chain combines TRBV4-2 with TRBJ2-7; a weak D match, TRBD2 (6 bases). CDR1 and CDR2 (germline): LGHNA, YNFKEQ. Trimming pared 5 bases from V and 5 bases from J, leaving 16 bases between. This CDR3 has 14 residues.

This chain uses TRBV5-1 with TRBJ2-7, with D perhaps TRBD1 or TRBD2 (5 bases each). The germline CDR1 and CDR2 sequences are SGHRS and YFSETQ. The CDR3 sequence is 15 residues long. V shed 4 bases and J shed 0 bases, with 14 bases lying between them. CDR3 loop: CASSPGTANSYEQYF. CDR3 nucleotides: TGCGCCAGCAGCCCCGGGACCGCGAACTCCTACGAGCAGTACTTC.

The chain is built from TRBV19 and TRBJ1-4; D is unresolved. Per germline, CDR1 LNHDA and CDR2 SQIVND (reference sequence). There are 12 residues in the CDR3. V lost 4 bases and J lost 5, with 5 bases in between. The CDR3 is CASSKENEKLFF. The CDR3 DNA reads TGTGCCAGTAGTAAAGAAAATGAAAAACTGTTTTTT.

This clone occurred a few times. CDR3 nucleotides: TGTGCCAGCAGGTCACCCGGGACAGCTTACGAGCAGTACTTC. Its protein product is CASRSPGTAYEQYF. The J gene is TRBJ2-7, the V gene TRBV28, with 7 bases identical to TRBD1. Germline loops: CDR1 MDHEN, CDR2 SYDVKM. This CDR3 comprises 14 residues. Germline trimming cut 6 bases from V and 4 bases from J; bases unmatched to any gene: 9.

The rearrangement links TRBV11-1 to TRBJ1-2; 8 bases fit TRBD1. V lost 3 bases, J lost 3 bases, and 3 bases stayed unmatched. Germline CDR1 is SGHAT and CDR2 is FQDESV (reference sequence). The CDR3 length is 14 residues. The CDR3 DNA reads as TGTGCCAGCAGCTTGCTACAGGGGGACTATGGCTACACCTTC. Its translation: CASSLLQGDYGYTF.

The gene calls are TRBV7-8 and TRBJ1-2; no clear D. V was pared by 5 bases and J by 6 bases, with 13 bases between. Germline V gives CDR1 SGHVS, CDR2 FQNEAQ. This CDR3 spans 13 amino acids. CDR3 loop: CASSQDWADGYTF. The CDR3 DNA is TGTGCCAGCAGCCAAGACTGGGCGGATGGCTACACCTTC.

V and J are TRBV20-1 and TRBJ1-2, with D perhaps matching TRBD1 (6 bases). The CDR3 is 12 amino acids. The germline V and J ends were trimmed by 3 bases and 4 bases, with 9 bases remaining between them. The V gene's germline CDR1 is DFQATT and CDR2 SNEGSKA (reference sequence). The CDR3 DNA reads TGCAGTGCTAGTACGGACAGCTATGGCTACACCTTC. Translated: CSASTDSYGYTF.

The rearrangement links TRBV28 to TRBJ2-2, with TRBD2 matching over 8 bases. Germline V CDR1 and CDR2: MDHEN, SYDVKM. The CDR3 is 16 residues long. V gave up 4 bases and J gave up 1 base; unmatched junction bases: 5. Written as DNA, the CDR3 is TGTGCCAGCAGTTCCCCGGGGGGGGTGAACACCGGGGAGCTGTTTTTT. This gives the protein CASSSPGGVNTGELFF. The whole variable domain, remainder taken from reference TRBV28 and TRBJ2-2, is DVKVTQSSRYLVKRTGEKVFLECVQDMDHENMFWYRQDPGLGLRLIYFSYDVKMKEKGDIPEGYSVSREKKERFSLILESASTNQTSMYLCASSSPGGVNTGELFFGEGSRLTVL.

The V and J genes are TRBV12-3 or TRBV12-4 and TRBJ2-7; either TRBD1 or TRBD2 may supply D (5 bases each). The CDR3 spans 13 residues. V lost 3 bases to trimming and J lost 5 bases, with 11 bases between them. The CDR3 DNA is TGTGCCAGCAGTTTCCGAGGGGTCGACGAGCAGTACTTC. Amino acid sequence: CASSFRGVDEQYF.

The genes are TRBV23-1 and TRBJ2-5; 10 bases fit TRBD2. TRBV23-1 is an ORF, and what it does is uncertain. The CDR3 sequence is 15 residues long. J was trimmed by 7 bases and V by 6 bases; bases with no gene match: 11. This CDR3 reads CASRPPSGGEGTQYF. CDR3 DNA: TGCGCCAGCAGGCCACCTAGCGGGGGAGAGGGGACCCAGTACTTC.